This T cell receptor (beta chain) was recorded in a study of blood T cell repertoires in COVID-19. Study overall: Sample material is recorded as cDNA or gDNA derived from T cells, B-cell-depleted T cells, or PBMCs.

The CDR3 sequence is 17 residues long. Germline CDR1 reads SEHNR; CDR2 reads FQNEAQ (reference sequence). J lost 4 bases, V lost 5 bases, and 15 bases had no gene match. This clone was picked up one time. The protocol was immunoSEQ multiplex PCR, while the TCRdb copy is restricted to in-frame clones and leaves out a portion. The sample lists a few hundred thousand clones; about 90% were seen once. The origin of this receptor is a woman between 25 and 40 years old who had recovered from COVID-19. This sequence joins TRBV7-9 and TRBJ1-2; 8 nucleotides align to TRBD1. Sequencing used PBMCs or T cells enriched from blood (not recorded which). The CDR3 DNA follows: TGTGCCAGCAGCCCATTTTCTTGGGAGGACAGGGCCTATGGCTACACCTTC. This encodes CASSPFSWEDRAYGYTF.